This T cell receptor beta chain was obtained from a study of OX40 agonist ivuxolimab in advanced cancers. Whole-study results and caveats: CD4+ T cells averaged fewer expanded clones than CD8+ T cells.

Produced via immunoSEQ multiplex PCR; TCRdb's table is partial and in-frame only. The sample includes tens of thousands of clones, about 90% seen only once; the top ten take 0.35%. Trimming at V came to 3 bases and at J to 2 bases, leaving 8 bases not matched to a gene. The CDR3 runs to 17 residues. The germline CDR1 and CDR2 sequences are MRHNA and SNTAGT. As for this clone: What it binds is not known.

Autoimmune disease history or systemic immunosuppression disqualified patients. Blood was sampled at baseline, cycle 4 day 1, and cycle 7 day 1. The V and J genes are TRBV6-4 and TRBJ2-3, with 10 positions matching TRBD2. The sequencing here drew on CD4+ or CD8+ T cells sorted from blood, taken in a trial of the OX40 agonist ivuxolimab. This sequence was found in an adult with an advanced solid tumor such as melanoma, head and neck, liver or kidney cancer. CDR3 in amino acids: CASSEIAGGRPTDTQYF. The CDR3 DNA follows: TGTGCCAGCAGTGAGATAGCGGGGGGCCGACCCACAGATACGCAGTATTTT.